Listed below are T cell receptor beta chains from one sample, sequenced in a study of T cell responses to AZD1222 COVID-19 vaccine. Libraries were prepared by immunoSEQ multiplex PCR; TCRdb keeps only in-frame clonotypes and omits some of them. The sample yields about 70,000 clones, roughly 89% seen once. The sequencing used peripheral blood, collected on day 0 of AZD1222 vaccination. Receptors originate from an adult in good health. Each CDR3 is given with its conserved first and last residue. The D gene is left open where the match is weak. Clone size is stated in some rows and not others, as once, few, many or a class when expanded.

D	V	J	size	CDR3	DNA
TRBD1	TRBV11-2	TRBJ2-7	-	CASSLDEDRGRYEQYF	TGTGCCAGCAGCTTAGACGAGGACAGGGGGAGATACGAGCAGTACTTC
-	TRBV6-5	TRBJ1-2	once	CASRGPNYGYTF	TGTGCCAGCAGAGGGCCCAACTATGGCTACACCTTC
TRBD1	TRBV5-4	TRBJ1-2	-	CASSLAMGTGHYGYTF	TGTGCCAGCAGCTTGGCCATGGGGACAGGGCACTATGGCTACACCTTC
-	TRBV27	TRBJ1-2	-	CASSRTGLNYGYTF	TGTGCCAGCAGTAGAACAGGGTTAAACTATGGCTACACCTTC
TRBD1	TRBV9	TRBJ1-3	-	CASSETGGGNTIYF	TGTGCCAGCAGCGAAACAGGGGGAGGAAACACCATATATTTT
-	TRBV7-2	TRBJ1-2	-	CASSLAETGYGYTF	TGTGCCAGCAGCTTGGCCGAGACAGGCTATGGCTACACCTTC
TRBD2	TRBV4-2	TRBJ2-1	once	CASSQVGGGASNEQFF	TGTGCCAGCAGCCAAGTCGGCGGGGGGGCCAGTAATGAGCAGTTCTTC
TRBD1	TRBV5-1	TRBJ1-3	-	CASSLAPVGQAGNTIYF	TGCGCCAGCAGCTTGGCACCCGTGGGACAGGCCGGAAACACCATATATTTT
-	TRBV7-3	TRBJ1-1	-	CASSPGDFNTEAFF	TGTGCCAGCAGCCCCGGGGACTTTAACACTGAAGCTTTCTTT
-	TRBV5-6	TRBJ2-2	-	CASSLVGQNTGELFF	TGTGCCAGCAGCTTGGTGGGACAGAACACCGGGGAGCTGTTTTTT
-	TRBV6-1	TRBJ1-6	-	CASSESNSPLHF	TGTGCCAGCAGTGAATCGAATTCACCCCTCCACTTT
TRBD1	TRBV4-2	TRBJ1-5	-	CASSQDGQGPSNQPQHF	TGTGCCAGCAGCCAAGATGGACAGGGGCCTAGCAATCAGCCCCAGCATTTT
-	TRBV28	TRBJ1-2	-	CASSLNGQGSGGYTF	TGTGCCAGCAGTTTAAATGGTCAGGGGTCGGGCGGCTACACCTTC
-	TRBV5-6	TRBJ2-3	-	CASSRVDTQYF	TGTGCCAGCAGCCGGGTGGATACGCAGTATTTT
-	TRBV30	TRBJ2-1	-	CAWSVHGVNEQFF	TGTGCCTGGAGTGTACATGGGGTCAATGAGCAGTTCTTC
-	TRBV6-5	TRBJ1-5	-	CASSYLPRQQPQHF	TGTGCCAGCTCGTATCTTCCCCGGCAGCAGCCCCAGCATTTT
TRBD2	TRBV5-1	TRBJ2-4	-	CASSPGLAGGIQYF	TGCGCCAGCAGCCCCGGACTAGCGGGGGGCATTCAGTACTTC
-	TRBV7-8	TRBJ1-4	once	CASSLGREKLFF	TGTGCCAGCAGCTTAGGACGGGAAAAACTGTTTTTT
-	TRBV6-5	TRBJ1-4	-	CASSYSGQPNEKLFF	TGTGCCAGCAGTTACTCCGGACAGCCAAATGAAAAACTGTTTTTT
-	TRBV9	TRBJ1-5	-	CASSVGRDSNQPQHF	TGTGCCAGCAGCGTAGGTCGAGATAGCAATCAGCCCCAGCATTTT
-	TRBV30	TRBJ1-2	few	CAWSVTGRDGYTF	TGTGCCTGGAGTGTAACAGGGCGGGATGGCTACACCTTC
-	TRBV5-4	TRBJ2-7	-	CASSRTESYEQYF	TGTGCCAGCAGCCGTACAGAGTCCTACGAGCAGTACTTC
TRBD1	TRBV7-2	TRBJ1-1	-	CASGRQGGTEAFF	TGTGCCAGTGGCCGTCAGGGGGGTACTGAAGCTTTCTTT
-	TRBV24-1	TRBJ1-1	-	CATRHLREAFF	TGTGCCACGCGCCATCTAAGAGAAGCTTTCTTT
-	TRBV7-8	TRBJ1-1	-	CASSLQQNTEAFF	TGTGCCAGCAGCTTACAGCAGAACACTGAAGCTTTCTTT
TRBD1	TRBV30	TRBJ1-1	-	CAWSVLGGTGGFNF	TGTGCCTGGAGTGTACTAGGTGGGACAGGGGGCTTCAACTTT
-	TRBV4-1	TRBJ2-1	few	CASSQVLQSINEQFF	TGCGCCAGCAGCCAAGTTTTACAGAGCATCAATGAGCAGTTCTTC
TRBD2	TRBV18	TRBJ2-5	-	CASSPPAGGQETQYF	TGTGCCAGCTCACCACCAGCGGGGGGTCAAGAGACCCAGTACTTC
TRBD1	TRBV7-3	TRBJ1-1	-	CASSWGQGVTEAFF	TGTGCCAGCAGCTGGGGACAGGGTGTCACTGAAGCTTTCTTT
-	TRBV18	TRBJ2-3	-	CASSPSGTTDTQYF	TGTGCCAGCTCACCATCCGGGACTACAGATACGCAGTATTTT
-	TRBV11-1	TRBJ2-1	few	CASSLARGNEQFF	TGTGCCAGCAGCTTAGCCCGGGGAAATGAGCAGTTCTTC
-	TRBV12-3/TRBV12-4	TRBJ1-1	-	CASSFQKEAFF	TGTGCCAGCAGTTTCCAGAAAGAAGCTTTCTTT
TRBD1	TRBV10-2	TRBJ2-2	-	CASSDRGRGHTGELFF	TGCGCCAGCAGTGACCGCGGCAGGGGGCATACCGGGGAGCTGTTTTTT
-	TRBV6-1	TRBJ1-3	-	CASSERVSSFSGNTIYF	TGTGCCAGCAGTGAGCGGGTCTCCTCCTTCTCTGGAAACACCATATATTTT
TRBD1	TRBV19	TRBJ2-1	-	CASSKPGQGPNNEQFF	TGTGCCAGTAGCAAGCCGGGACAGGGGCCTAACAATGAGCAGTTCTTC
-	TRBV19	TRBJ2-1	-	CASSVPNEQFF	TGTGCCAGTAGTGTCCCCAATGAGCAGTTCTTC
-	TRBV5-1	TRBJ1-2	-	CASSLRQADNYGYTF	TGCGCCAGCAGCTTGAGACAGGCCGATAACTATGGCTACACCTTC
TRBD1	TRBV7-2	TRBJ1-2	-	CASSRTRQGYGYTF	TGTGCCAGCAGCAGGACTCGACAGGGCTATGGCTACACCTTC
-	TRBV18	TRBJ2-7	-	CASSPGGLLEQYF	TGTGCCAGCTCACCAGGAGGACTACTCGAGCAGTACTTC
TRBD2	TRBV3-1/TRBV3-2	TRBJ2-7	-	CASSQEGGGGEQYF	TGTGCCAGCAGCCAAGAAGGTGGGGGGGGCGAGCAGTACTTC
-	TRBV7-9	TRBJ1-1	-	CASSLSGRASSEAFF	TGTGCCAGCAGCTTATCGGGCAGGGCGAGCTCTGAAGCTTTCTTT
-	TRBV7-9	TRBJ1-2	-	CASSPTGRSSSGYTF	TGTGCCAGCAGCCCCACGGGACGTTCGAGTTCGGGCTACACCTTC
TRBD1	TRBV7-2	TRBJ2-3	-	CASSLVEGALGDTQYF	TGTGCCAGCAGCTTAGTCGAGGGGGCTTTAGGAGATACGCAGTATTTT
-	TRBV6-1	TRBJ1-4	many	CASSEVVGPGEKLFF	TGTGCCAGCAGTGAAGTGGTAGGACCTGGTGAAAAACTGTTTTTT
-	TRBV28	TRBJ1-1	-	CASSLGDGLANTEAFF	TGTGCCAGCAGTTTAGGGGACGGCCTAGCGAACACTGAAGCTTTCTTT
TRBD1	TRBV5-5	TRBJ1-6	few	CASSLYEGASPLHF	TGTGCCAGCAGCTTGTACGAGGGGGCATCACCCCTCCACTTT
TRBD1	TRBV5-1	TRBJ1-2	-	CASSLDTGGYYGYTF	TGCGCCAGCAGCTTGGATACAGGGGGATACTATGGCTACACCTTC
TRBD1	TRBV6-5	TRBJ1-1	-	CASSSRGRSTEAFF	TGTGCCAGCAGCAGCAGGGGGCGGAGCACTGAAGCTTTCTTT
-	TRBV12-3/TRBV12-4	TRBJ2-7	-	CASSSRAEQYF	TGTGCCAGCAGTTCAAGAGCCGAGCAGTACTTC